This entry lists 18 T cell receptor beta chains sequenced from one sample in a study of Graves' ophthalmopathy and Graves' hyperthyroidism. TCR beta CDR3 regions were amplified from RNA transcripts. Following a first-round RT-PCR that used HTBI primers, a second-round multiplex PCR was carried out. One entry per CDR3 protein, called by TCRdb with MiXCR from the multiplex PCR reads. The repertoire consists of about 16,000 distinct CDR3 sequences, with about 43% occurring once and the leading ten covering 25%. The sample consisted of peripheral blood. Receptor source: a woman aged 40 to 50 with stable Graves' hyperthyroidism.

The sample holds many counts of this clonotype. The chain recombines TRBV20-1 with TRBJ2-2, with D tentatively TRBD1 (6 bases). The ends were cut back, 8 bases at V and 2 bases at J, with 15 bases in the middle. Germline loops: CDR1 DFQATT, CDR2 SNEGSKA (reference sequence). This CDR3 region has 14 residues. The CDR3 loop is CSTRQAPNTGELFF. CDR3 coding DNA: TGCAGTACAAGACAGGCCCCTAACACCGGGGAGCTGTTTTTT.

There are many counts of this clonotype. This chain links TRBV5-1 with TRBJ1-1, with 7 nucleotides matching TRBD1. V shed 4 bases, J shed 2 bases, and the junction held 8 bases outside the gene matches. CDR1 and CDR2 (germline): SGHRS, YFSETQ. The CDR3 covers 15 residues. The CDR3 DNA follows: TGCGCCAGCAGCCCTGGGACAGAAGTAAACACTGAAGCTTTCTTT. Translation: CASSPGTEVNTEAFF.

This clonotype was picked up many times. The chain is built from TRBV5-4 and TRBJ2-7; 8 bases are a match to TRBD2. Germline CDR1 and CDR2: SGHNT and YYREEE (reference sequence). With V trimmed by 4 bases and J by 3 bases, 6 bases remained unmatched. This CDR3 comprises 14 residues. The CDR3 here is CASSLGAGVYEQYF. The CDR3 region has the DNA TGTGCCAGCAGCCTCGGAGCGGGAGTCTACGAGCAGTACTTC.

The chain joins TRBV4-3 to TRBJ2-7; tentative D call: TRBD2 (7 bases). Trimming stripped 0 bases from V and 0 bases from J, with 12 bases between. Germline V CDR1 and CDR2: LGHNA, YSLEER. This CDR3 spans 16 amino acids. The CDR3 region is CASSQEEGGGSYEQYF. CDR3 nucleotides: TGCGCCAGCAGCCAAGAAGAGGGAGGGGGCTCCTACGAGCAGTACTTC.

This chain links TRBV7-9 with TRBJ2-7; D gene uncertain. Germline values: CDR1 SEHNR, CDR2 FQNEAQ (reference sequence). V lost 1 base and J lost 3, with 16 bases in between. This CDR3 has 16 residues. The CDR3 DNA is TGTGCCAGCAGCTTAGGGGTGAGCAGGAGAAACTACGAGCAGTACTTC. It codes for CASSLGVSRRNYEQYF.

This clonotype was picked up a small number of times. This CDR3 is CSATDGTAPYEQYF. The DNA of the CDR3 is TGCAGTGCCACGGATGGGACAGCTCCCTACGAGCAGTACTTC. The V and J genes are TRBV20-1 and TRBJ2-7; 7 bases are shared with TRBD1. CDR1 is DFQATT and CDR2 is SNEGSKA in the germline V gene (reference sequence). The CDR3 length is 14 residues. Trimming took 6 bases from V and 2 from J; bases not matched to a gene: 10.

The rearrangement uses TRBV27 and TRBJ1-2, with a weak D call TRBD1 (6 bases). Deletions cut 5 bases from V and 2 bases from J, with 15 bases between. The CDR3 runs 15 residues. Germline V gene data show CDR1 as MNHEY and CDR2 as SMNVEV (reference sequence). The CDR3 reads CASSRQEIGNYGYTF. The CDR3, as DNA: TGTGCCAGCAGTCGACAGGAGATCGGAAACTATGGCTACACCTTC.

In this sample, this clonotype turned up many times. The chain joins TRBV20-1 to TRBJ2-7, with 9 bases that match TRBD2. Germline V gene sequence: CDR1 DFQATT, CDR2 SNEGSKA (reference sequence). The CDR3 contains 13 residues. The V and J ends lost 6 bases and 4 bases, in that order; junction bases with no gene match: 7. The CDR3: CSATGTSGYEQYF. The CDR3 DNA reads as TGCAGTGCCACCGGCACTAGCGGGTACGAGCAGTACTTC.

This chain uses TRBV28 with TRBJ2-7, with D possibly matching TRBD2 (6 bases). Trimming stripped 4 bases from V and 0 bases from J, with 13 bases between. The germline CDR1 and CDR2 sequences are MDHEN and SYDVKM. The CDR3 contains 15 residues. As DNA, the CDR3 is TGTGCCAGCAGTTCCACCGGAGGGAGCTCCTACGAGCAGTACTTC. It specifies CASSSTGGSSYEQYF. Together with reference TRBV28 and TRBJ2-7, the CDR3 gives the full variable domain: DVKVTQSSRYLVKRTGEKVFLECVQDMDHENMFWYRQDPGLGLRLIYFSYDVKMKEKGDIPEGYSVSREKKERFSLILESASTNQTSMYLCASSSTGGSSYEQYFGPGTRLTVT.

This clonotype was observed once. A much larger clonotype is one base distant, so this may be a read error. The DNA for the CDR3 is TGCGCCAGCAGCTTGGGCACTAGCAGGGATGCGCAGTATTTT. The encoded protein is CASSLGTSRDAQYF. The V gene is TRBV5-1, the J gene TRBJ2-3; D might be TRBD2 (6 bases). Germline V lookup: CDR1 SGHRS, CDR2 YFSETQ. The CDR3 spans 14 residues. Trimming removed 0 bases at V and 10 bases at J, with 15 bases between.

The chain couples TRBV20-1 to TRBJ2-7; no reliable D call. From germline, CDR1 is DFQATT and CDR2 SNEGSKA (reference sequence). Trimming removed 8 bases from V and 0 bases from J, with 14 bases in between. The CDR3 extends over 13 amino acids. The CDR3 DNA reads TGCAGTTACCAAGGAGCCGACTCCTACGAGCAGTACTTC. It is translated as CSYQGADSYEQYF.

The J gene is TRBJ2-1, the V gene TRBV27; D remains unclear. The CDR3 runs 13 residues. With 5 bases removed from V and 0 bases from J, the gap between germline ends came to 5 bases. CDR1 and CDR2 from the germline V gene are MNHEY and SMNVEV (reference sequence). DNA for the CDR3: TGTGCCAGCAGTCTAAGCTCCTACAATGAGCAGTTCTTC. It encodes CASSLSSYNEQFF.

A note on this clonotype: A clone one base away is much larger, so this may be a read error. The chain employs TRBV4-1 and TRBJ2-7, with TRBD1 identical over 9 bases. The CDR3 runs 14 residues. The germline V gene encodes CDR1 MGHRA and CDR2 YSYEKL. CDR3 nucleotide sequence: TGCGCCAGCAGCCAAGGACAGGGGGTCTACGGGCAGTACTTC. Translated, it gives CASSQGQGVYGQYF.

The chain joins TRBV20-1 to TRBJ2-7; D possibly uses TRBD1 or TRBD2 (7 bases each). Trimming removed 1 base from V and 7 bases from J, with 20 bases in between. This CDR3 spans 15 amino acids. CDR1 is DFQATT and CDR2 is SNEGSKA in the germline V gene (reference sequence). The CDR3 protein is CSARVGRGTVWEQYF. The CDR3 coding sequence is TGCAGTGCTAGAGTCGGGCGGGGGACAGTCTGGGAGCAGTACTTC.

V is TRBV24-1 and J is TRBJ2-7, with D possibly matching TRBD2 (5 bases). V lost 4 bases, J lost 6 bases, and 18 bases lay in between. Germline CDR1 is KGHDR and CDR2 is SFDVKD. This CDR3 contains 15 residues. The CDR3 DNA follows: TGTGCCACCAGTGACGGAGATGCCCGGGATGGCGAGCAGTACTTC. Its translation: CATSDGDARDGEQYF.

This clonotype appeared many times. The junction and the germline gene differ at one end; a read error may be behind it. The rearrangement joins TRBV5-8 to TRBJ2-7; either TRBD1 or TRBD2 may fit D (5 bases each). From germline, CDR1 is SGHTS and CDR2 YDEGEE. This CDR3 region has 12 residues. DNA of the CDR3: TGTGCCAGCAGCTTGGGGGGGACCGAGCATTGCTTC. It is translated as CASSLGGTEHCF.

This clonotype has ten or more counts. The chain joins TRBV20-1 to TRBJ2-3; TRBD2 is a possible D gene (6 bases). Germline-derived CDR1 and CDR2 are DFQATT and SNEGSKA (reference sequence). V lost 5 bases and J lost 2, with 11 bases in between. This CDR3 spans 13 amino acids. The CDR3 DNA follows: TGCAGTGCTCCTAGCGAGAACACAGATACGCAGTATTTT. It encodes CSAPSENTDTQYF.

This clonotype was observed a few times. This chain joins TRBV18 and TRBJ2-5; D gene unclear. The V end lost 1 base, the J end lost 5 bases, and 11 bases lay between the germline ends. CDR1 KGHSH and CDR2 LQKENI come from the germline V gene. The CDR3 is 14 amino acids. CDR3 in amino acids: CASSPQKGWETQYF. The CDR3 nucleotides are TGTGCCAGCTCACCACAAAAGGGTTGGGAGACCCAGTACTTC.